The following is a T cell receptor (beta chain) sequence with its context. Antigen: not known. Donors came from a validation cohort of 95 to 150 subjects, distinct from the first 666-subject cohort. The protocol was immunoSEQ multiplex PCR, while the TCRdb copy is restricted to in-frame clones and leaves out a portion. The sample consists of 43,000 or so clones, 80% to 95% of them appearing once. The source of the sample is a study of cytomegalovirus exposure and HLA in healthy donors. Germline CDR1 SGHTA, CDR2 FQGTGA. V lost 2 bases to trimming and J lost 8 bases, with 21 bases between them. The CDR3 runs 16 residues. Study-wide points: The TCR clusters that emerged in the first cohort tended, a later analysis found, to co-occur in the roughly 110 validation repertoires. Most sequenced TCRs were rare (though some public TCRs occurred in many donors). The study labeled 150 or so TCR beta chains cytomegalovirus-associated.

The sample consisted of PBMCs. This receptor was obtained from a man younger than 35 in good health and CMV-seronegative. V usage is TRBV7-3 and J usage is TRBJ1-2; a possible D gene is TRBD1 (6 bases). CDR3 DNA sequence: TGTGCCAGCAGCTTACACGGGGGGCGGATTAGTGGAGGCTACACCTTC. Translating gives CASSLHGGRISGGYTF.